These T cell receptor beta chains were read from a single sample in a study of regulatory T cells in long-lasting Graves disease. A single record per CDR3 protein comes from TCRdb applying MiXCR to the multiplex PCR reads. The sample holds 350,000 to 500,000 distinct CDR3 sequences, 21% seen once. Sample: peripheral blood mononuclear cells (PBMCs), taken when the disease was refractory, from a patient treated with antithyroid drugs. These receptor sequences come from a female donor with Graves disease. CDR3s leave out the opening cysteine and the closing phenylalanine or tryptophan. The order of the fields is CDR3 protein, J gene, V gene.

ASREQGDLTYEQY,TRBJ2-7,TRBV28
ASSLDWAGATQQY,TRBJ2-7,TRBV11-2
ASSLLGVEY,TRBJ2-7,TRBV12-3/TRBV12-4
ASSRQGITNTGELF,TRBJ2-2,TRBV3-1
EAQGASNYGYT,TRBJ1-2,TRBV20-1
ASSLKGEVTEAF,TRBJ1-1,TRBV5-1
ASSEARETDSNQPQH,TRBJ1-5,TRBV6-2/TRBV6-3
ASSEAAQGGRTEAF,TRBJ1-1,TRBV6-1
ATSEAAGMAGELF,TRBJ2-2,TRBV15
SVETGQGGYEQY,TRBJ2-7,TRBV29-1